The clone carrying this T cell receptor (beta chain) has at least ten counts. Its antigen is not identified. TCRdb reanalysed the PCR reads using MiXCR and keeps one entry per CDR3 protein. The sample holds 7,500 to 9,500 distinct CDR3 sequences, 13% to 15% seen once. The record originates from a study of molecular identifiers for immune sequencing clone quantification. At the level of the study: RNA from 20,000 or 100,000 naive CD8 cells was split five ways in replicates, with four sequenced.

V lost 3 bases to trimming and J lost 0 bases, with 3 bases between them. This CDR3 is 14 amino acids long. General study results and limits: In naive cells, under 1% of molecules belonged to clones above 20 RNA copies, against over 99% in effector cells.

The clonotype was recovered from a human donor in good health. Some libraries in this study had Jurkat cell RNA spiked in. The chain employs TRBV12-3 or TRBV12-4 and TRBJ2-6; D is undetermined. Sequencing was done on a sample of naive CD8+ T cells from blood, with Jurkat cell RNA spiked in. As to subset: FACS-sorted CD8+CD4-CCR7+CD45RA+ naive T cells. The CDR3 DNA sequence: TGTGCCAGCAGTTTGTACTCTGGGGCCAACGTCCTGACTTTC. Its translation: CASSLYSGANVLTF.